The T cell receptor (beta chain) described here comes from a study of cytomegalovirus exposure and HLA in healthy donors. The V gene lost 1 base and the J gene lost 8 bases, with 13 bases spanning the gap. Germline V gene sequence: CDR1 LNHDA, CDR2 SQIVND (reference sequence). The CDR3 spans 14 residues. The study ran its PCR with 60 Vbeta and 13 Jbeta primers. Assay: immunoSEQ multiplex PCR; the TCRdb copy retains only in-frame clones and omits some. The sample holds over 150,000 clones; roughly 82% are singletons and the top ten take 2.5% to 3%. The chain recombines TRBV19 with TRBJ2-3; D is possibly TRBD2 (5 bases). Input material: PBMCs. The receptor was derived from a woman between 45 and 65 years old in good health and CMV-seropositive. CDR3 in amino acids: CASSIGESRATQYF. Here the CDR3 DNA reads TGTGCCAGTAGTATAGGGGAGTCCCGAGCTACGCAGTATTTT.